A selection of T cell receptor beta chains follows, all from one sample in a study of PD-1 and CTLA-4 blockade in melanoma. The method was immunoSEQ multiplex PCR; TCRdb's version includes in-frame clones alone and lacks a portion of them. The sample includes 25,000 to 35,000 clones, approximately 90% of them seen just once. The sequences come from CD8+ T cells from peripheral blood, collected from a patient given anti-PD-1 treatment. The receptors derive from a human donor with melanoma. The CDR3 runs from the conserved cysteine through the conserved F or W. Each record gives: J gene, D gene, clone size, V gene, CDR3 protein, CDR3 DNA. D genes are given only for firm matches. A clone size is listed for some rows: how often the clone was seen (once, few, many), or a class if it is expanded.

J gene: TRBJ1-3; D gene: -; clone size: -; V gene: TRBV28; CDR3 protein: CASSFFGSAGNTIYF; CDR3 DNA: TGTGCCAGCAGTTTTTTCGGGTCAGCTGGAAACACCATATATTTT
J gene: TRBJ1-1; D gene: -; clone size: -; V gene: TRBV29-1; CDR3 protein: CSLKLGTEAFF; CDR3 DNA: TGCAGCCTAAAGCTGGGGACTGAAGCTTTCTTT
J gene: TRBJ2-5; D gene: -; clone size: -; V gene: TRBV7-9; CDR3 protein: CASSPPSETQYF; CDR3 DNA: TGTGCCAGCAGTCCCCCTTCGGAGACCCAGTACTTC
J gene: TRBJ2-5; D gene: -; clone size: -; V gene: TRBV7-9; CDR3 protein: CASSPAGSETQYF; CDR3 DNA: TGTGCCAGCAGCCCGGCCGGGTCAGAGACCCAGTACTTC
J gene: TRBJ1-5; D gene: -; clone size: -; V gene: TRBV18; CDR3 protein: CASSEGNQPQHF; CDR3 DNA: TGTGCCAGCTCTGAGGGGAATCAGCCCCAGCATTTT
J gene: TRBJ2-7; D gene: TRBD1; clone size: -; V gene: TRBV27; CDR3 protein: CASSPTGVEQYF; CDR3 DNA: TGTGCCAGCAGTCCCACAGGGGTCGAGCAGTACTTC
J gene: TRBJ2-1; D gene: TRBD2; clone size: once; V gene: TRBV27; CDR3 protein: CASSLVEASGPGDEQFF; CDR3 DNA: TGTGCCAGCAGTTTAGTGGAGGCTAGCGGCCCCGGGGATGAGCAGTTCTTC
J gene: TRBJ2-2; D gene: -; clone size: once; V gene: TRBV9; CDR3 protein: CASSGSASDTGELFF; CDR3 DNA: TGTGCCAGCAGCGGGTCAGCAAGTGACACCGGGGAGCTGTTTTTT
J gene: TRBJ2-5; D gene: -; clone size: -; V gene: TRBV10-1; CDR3 protein: CASSRTRGGETQYF; CDR3 DNA: TGCGCCAGCAGTCGAACTAGGGGAGGAGAGACCCAGTACTTC
J gene: TRBJ2-1; D gene: TRBD2; clone size: -; V gene: TRBV7-2; CDR3 protein: CASSRAGAGGITYNEQFF; CDR3 DNA: TGTGCCAGCAGCCGGGCGGGGGCGGGGGGCATCACTTACAATGAGCAGTTCTTC
J gene: TRBJ2-3; D gene: TRBD1; clone size: -; V gene: TRBV28; CDR3 protein: CASSSDRGTDTQYF; CDR3 DNA: TGTGCCAGCAGTTCCGACAGGGGCACAGATACGCAGTATTTT
J gene: TRBJ2-1; D gene: TRBD2; clone size: -; V gene: TRBV6-2/TRBV6-3; CDR3 protein: CASSSQGLAGGSSYNEQFF; CDR3 DNA: TGTGCCAGCAGTTCTCAAGGACTAGCGGGAGGGAGCTCCTACAATGAGCAGTTCTTC
J gene: TRBJ1-4; D gene: TRBD1; clone size: -; V gene: TRBV19; CDR3 protein: CASSRTGATNEKLFF; CDR3 DNA: TGTGCCAGTAGTAGGACAGGGGCGACTAATGAAAAACTGTTTTTT
J gene: TRBJ1-2; D gene: -; clone size: -; V gene: TRBV30; CDR3 protein: CAWSFGGDGYTF; CDR3 DNA: TGTGCCTGGAGTTTTGGCGGGGATGGCTACACCTTC
J gene: TRBJ2-1; D gene: TRBD1; clone size: -; V gene: TRBV7-9; CDR3 protein: CASSLTQGDEQFF; CDR3 DNA: TGTGCCAGCAGCTTAACACAGGGGGATGAGCAGTTCTTC
J gene: TRBJ2-1; D gene: TRBD1; clone size: -; V gene: TRBV7-9; CDR3 protein: CASSGGGQGRLDEQFF; CDR3 DNA: TGTGCCAGCAGCGGCGGAGGACAGGGGCGGCTGGATGAGCAGTTCTTC
J gene: TRBJ1-5; D gene: -; clone size: once; V gene: TRBV15; CDR3 protein: CATSRVEGVSNQPQHF; CDR3 DNA: TGTGCCACCAGCAGAGTGGAAGGGGTTAGCAATCAGCCCCAGCATTTT
J gene: TRBJ1-1; D gene: -; clone size: -; V gene: TRBV6-4; CDR3 protein: CASRQSENTEAFF; CDR3 DNA: TGTGCCAGCAGGCAGAGCGAGAACACTGAAGCTTTCTTT
J gene: TRBJ1-1; D gene: -; clone size: -; V gene: TRBV5-5; CDR3 protein: CASSLEPLLFMNTEAFF; CDR3 DNA: TGTGCCAGCAGCCTCGAGCCTCTACTATTCATGAACACTGAAGCTTTCTTT
J gene: TRBJ1-2; D gene: TRBD1; clone size: -; V gene: TRBV5-6; CDR3 protein: CASRRDTTGDGYTF; CDR3 DNA: TGTGCCAGCAGACGTGACACCACAGGGGATGGCTACACCTTC
J gene: TRBJ2-2; D gene: TRBD1; clone size: -; V gene: TRBV7-3; CDR3 protein: CASSRQGDVGELFF; CDR3 DNA: TGTGCCAGCAGCCGGCAGGGGGATGTCGGGGAGCTGTTTTTT
J gene: TRBJ2-1; D gene: -; clone size: -; V gene: TRBV3-1/TRBV3-2; CDR3 protein: CASSQVEGEQFF; CDR3 DNA: TGTGCCAGCAGCCAAGTAGAGGGTGAGCAGTTCTTC
J gene: TRBJ2-7; D gene: TRBD2; clone size: -; V gene: TRBV3-1/TRBV3-2; CDR3 protein: CASSHPTSGGPYEQYF; CDR3 DNA: TGTGCCAGCAGCCACCCCACTAGCGGGGGCCCCTACGAGCAGTACTTC
J gene: TRBJ2-2; D gene: TRBD1; clone size: -; V gene: TRBV18; CDR3 protein: CASSLGPRGSRTGELFF; CDR3 DNA: TGTGCCAGCTCACTAGGCCCCAGGGGGTCTAGGACCGGGGAGCTGTTTTTT
J gene: TRBJ1-1; D gene: -; clone size: -; V gene: TRBV28; CDR3 protein: CASSRNSDRDTEAFF; CDR3 DNA: TGTGCCAGCTCTCGGAACAGTGATCGGGACACTGAAGCTTTCTTT
J gene: TRBJ1-2; D gene: TRBD1; clone size: once; V gene: TRBV7-9; CDR3 protein: CASSLWDRERYGYTF; CDR3 DNA: TGTGCCAGCAGCCTATGGGACAGGGAAAGGTATGGCTACACCTTC
J gene: TRBJ2-5; D gene: -; clone size: -; V gene: TRBV19; CDR3 protein: CASSILEAGQETQYF; CDR3 DNA: TGTGCCAGTAGTATTCTTGAGGCAGGGCAAGAGACCCAGTACTTC
J gene: TRBJ2-5; D gene: -; clone size: once; V gene: TRBV7-8; CDR3 protein: CASTLVGREETQYF; CDR3 DNA: TGTGCCAGCACCCTAGTGGGAAGGGAAGAGACCCAGTACTTC
J gene: TRBJ2-7; D gene: -; clone size: -; V gene: TRBV7-9; CDR3 protein: CASSLGGPLYEQYF; CDR3 DNA: TGTGCCAGCAGCTTAGGGGGACCACTCTACGAGCAGTACTTC
J gene: TRBJ2-2; D gene: TRBD1; clone size: -; V gene: TRBV7-8; CDR3 protein: CASRGQGVGELFF; CDR3 DNA: TGTGCCAGCAGGGGACAGGGGGTCGGGGAGCTGTTTTTT
J gene: TRBJ2-7; D gene: -; clone size: few; V gene: TRBV7-9; CDR3 protein: CASSLLESEQYF; CDR3 DNA: TGTGCCAGCAGCTTACTGGAAAGCGAGCAGTACTTC
J gene: TRBJ1-5; D gene: -; clone size: -; V gene: TRBV6-6; CDR3 protein: CASSPGPVNQPQHF; CDR3 DNA: TGTGCCAGCAGTCCCGGACCAGTCAATCAGCCCCAGCATTTT
J gene: TRBJ2-5; D gene: -; clone size: -; V gene: TRBV3-1/TRBV3-2; CDR3 protein: CASSQEVGPETQYF; CDR3 DNA: TGTGCCAGCAGCCAAGAAGTGGGTCCAGAGACCCAGTACTTC
J gene: TRBJ1-2; D gene: -; clone size: -; V gene: TRBV9; CDR3 protein: CASSDGRGINYGYTF; CDR3 DNA: TGTGCCAGCAGCGACGGACGAGGAATAAACTATGGCTACACCTTC
J gene: TRBJ2-1; D gene: TRBD1; clone size: -; V gene: TRBV5-8; CDR3 protein: CASSTGGSYNEQFF; CDR3 DNA: TGTGCCAGCAGTACAGGGGGGTCCTACAATGAGCAGTTCTTC
J gene: TRBJ1-2; D gene: -; clone size: -; V gene: TRBV5-4; CDR3 protein: CASSLGGNYGYTF; CDR3 DNA: TGTGCCAGCAGCTTGGGGGGGAACTATGGCTACACCTTC
J gene: TRBJ2-1; D gene: -; clone size: -; V gene: TRBV29-1; CDR3 protein: CSGNSYNEQFF; CDR3 DNA: TGCAGCGGAAACTCCTACAATGAGCAGTTCTTC
J gene: TRBJ1-5; D gene: -; clone size: -; V gene: TRBV27; CDR3 protein: CASSSGIPGHNQPQHF; CDR3 DNA: TGTGCCAGCAGTTCAGGAATCCCGGGTCACAATCAGCCCCAGCATTTT
J gene: TRBJ1-1; D gene: -; clone size: -; V gene: TRBV27; CDR3 protein: CASSPGGVTEAFF; CDR3 DNA: TGTGCCAGCAGTCCTGGGGGGGTCACTGAAGCTTTCTTT
J gene: TRBJ1-4; D gene: -; clone size: -; V gene: TRBV6-1; CDR3 protein: CASSGDAPSTNEKLFF; CDR3 DNA: TGTGCCAGCAGTGGGGATGCACCATCAACTAATGAAAAACTGTTTTTT
J gene: TRBJ2-7; D gene: -; clone size: -; V gene: TRBV10-2; CDR3 protein: CASKGDVSYEQYF; CDR3 DNA: TGCGCCAGCAAGGGTGATGTCTCCTACGAGCAGTACTTC
J gene: TRBJ1-2; D gene: -; clone size: -; V gene: TRBV6-9; CDR3 protein: CASSYYCPGQNTYGYTF; CDR3 DNA: TGTGCCAGCAGTTACTATTGCCCCGGCCAGAACACTTATGGCTACACCTTC
J gene: TRBJ2-7; D gene: -; clone size: -; V gene: TRBV30; CDR3 protein: CAWGTSAYEQYF; CDR3 DNA: TGTGCCTGGGGGACCTCCGCTTACGAGCAGTACTTC
J gene: TRBJ2-5; D gene: TRBD1; clone size: -; V gene: TRBV3-1/TRBV3-2; CDR3 protein: CASSHRPDRGRGEEETQYF; CDR3 DNA: TGTGCCAGCAGCCACCGGCCGGACAGGGGGCGTGGAGAGGAAGAGACCCAGTACTTC
J gene: TRBJ2-1; D gene: -; clone size: -; V gene: TRBV3-1/TRBV3-2; CDR3 protein: CASSHASVEQFF; CDR3 DNA: TGTGCCAGCAGCCACGCCAGTGTTGAGCAGTTCTTC
J gene: TRBJ2-5; D gene: -; clone size: -; V gene: TRBV27; CDR3 protein: CASSSAFLAETQYF; CDR3 DNA: TGTGCCAGCAGTTCCGCTTTTCTTGCAGAGACCCAGTACTTC
J gene: TRBJ1-5; D gene: -; clone size: -; V gene: TRBV15; CDR3 protein: CATSYSAPPSNQPQHF; CDR3 DNA: TGTGCCACCAGCTATTCTGCCCCCCCTAGCAATCAGCCCCAGCATTTT
J gene: TRBJ1-1; D gene: TRBD1; clone size: -; V gene: TRBV30; CDR3 protein: CAWTTGVGTEAFF; CDR3 DNA: TGTGCCTGGACGACAGGGGTGGGCACTGAAGCTTTCTTT
J gene: TRBJ1-1; D gene: -; clone size: -; V gene: TRBV30; CDR3 protein: CAWMETAMNTEAFF; CDR3 DNA: TGTGCCTGGATGGAGACAGCGATGAACACTGAAGCTTTCTTT
J gene: TRBJ2-7; D gene: TRBD2; clone size: -; V gene: TRBV7-9; CDR3 protein: CASSPTSASEQYF; CDR3 DNA: TGTGCCAGCAGCCCAACTAGCGCTAGCGAGCAGTACTTC
J gene: TRBJ2-1; D gene: -; clone size: once; V gene: TRBV11-2; CDR3 protein: CASSPGSGLFNNEQFF; CDR3 DNA: TGTGCCAGCAGCCCGGGGTCGGGACTGTTTAACAATGAGCAGTTCTTC
J gene: TRBJ1-4; D gene: -; clone size: -; V gene: TRBV2; CDR3 protein: CAPGPGPGEGRELFF; CDR3 DNA: TGTGCCCCGGGTCCGGGACCGGGGGAAGGAAGGGAACTGTTTTTT
J gene: TRBJ2-7; D gene: -; clone size: -; V gene: TRBV5-4; CDR3 protein: CASSLRDSYEQYF; CDR3 DNA: TGTGCCAGCAGCTTGCGGGATTCCTACGAGCAGTACTTC
J gene: TRBJ1-1; D gene: -; clone size: -; V gene: TRBV25-1; CDR3 protein: CASGTGSGNTEAFF; CDR3 DNA: TGTGCCAGCGGAACAGGGTCAGGGAACACTGAAGCTTTCTTT
J gene: TRBJ2-7; D gene: -; clone size: -; V gene: TRBV29-1; CDR3 protein: CSVRDNEQYF; CDR3 DNA: TGCAGCGTCCGGGACAACGAGCAGTACTTC